This T cell receptor beta chain appears in the sequencing data of a study of cytomegalovirus exposure and HLA in healthy donors. Background on the study: Among around 400 genotyped donors, about 85% fell in the Caucasian-associated ancestry cluster.

The trim removed 6 bases at V and 0 bases at J, leaving 5 bases unmatched. This CDR3 spans 14 amino acids. The germline V gene encodes CDR1 WSHSY and CDR2 SAAADI. Study-wide findings and caveats: The authors listed around 150 TCR beta chains as cytomegalovirus-associated. In a later analysis, common viral pathogens appeared linked to several of the most significant clusters.

This PCR relied on a set of 60 Vbeta primers and 13 Jbeta primers. Here immunoSEQ multiplex PCR was the method, and the copy in TCRdb shows in-frame clones only, minus some. The table lists 100,000 to 150,000 clones. Comment on this clone: Its antigen remains unknown.

V usage is TRBV10-2 and J usage is TRBJ2-7; TRBD1 matches at 7 bases. The clonotype originates from a woman in her thirties or forties in good health and CMV-seronegative. Sequenced input: PBMCs. CDR3 sequence reads: CASRGTVSSYEQYF. CDR3 DNA sequence: TGCGCCAGCAGAGGGACAGTAAGCTCCTACGAGCAGTACTTC.